This section outlines one T cell receptor beta chain sequence together with its context. CDR1 SEHNR and CDR2 FQNEAQ come from the germline V gene (reference sequence). The CDR3 consists of 14 residues. The V gene end was trimmed by 4 bases and the J gene end by 7 bases; junction bases not matched to a gene: 5. In the original processing: Scientists estimated how many nucleated cells there were by amplifying reference gene primers. Assay used: immunoSEQ multiplex PCR; TCRdb lists only in-frame clones, some missing. V and J calls and clone size are copied from that table; D and trimming were computed from the DNA. The sample carries around 260,000 clones, approximately 91% recorded once. This sample is drawn from a study of blood T cell repertoires in COVID-19. Study details: Samples taken during acute and convalescent COVID-19 were collected in the United States, Italy and Spain. T cells, B-cell-depleted T cells, or PBMCs provided the cDNA or gDNA that served as material.

Sequenced material: peripheral blood. The TCR was taken from a woman in her 40s who had recovered from COVID-19. This rearrangement joins TRBV7-9 to TRBJ2-1, with 9 bases fitting TRBD1. Here the CDR3 reads CASSWGQGINEQFF. CDR3 bases: TGTGCCAGCAGCTGGGGACAGGGTATAAATGAGCAGTTCTTC.